This record covers a single T cell receptor (beta chain). The data derive from a study of human versus mouse CDR3 diversity and MHC coevolution. Here immunoSEQ multiplex PCR was the method, and the copy in TCRdb shows in-frame clones only, minus some. The repertoire consists of tens of thousands of clones, with 93% occurring once and the leading ten covering 1.1% to 1.5%. Naive CD4 T cells were sorted as CD45RO-negative, CD62L-positive. The CDR3 is 16 amino acids. Trimming stripped 0 bases from V and 3 bases from J, with 15 bases between. Germline V gene lookup returns CDR1 SGDLS and CDR2 YYNGEE. The sample was naive CD4+ T cells from blood. Noted subset: CD45RO-negative CD62L-positive naive CD4 T cells. This sequence originates from a person between 25 and 69 years old in good health. The genes are TRBV9 and TRBJ1-1, with D tentatively TRBD1 (5 bases). Here the CDR3 DNA reads TGTGCCAGCAGCGTAGCCCTATCCGGGGGGGACACTGAAGCTTTCTTT. It is translated as CASSVALSGGDTEAFF.